This TCR beta chain derives from a study of cytomegalovirus exposure and HLA in healthy donors. The PCR contained 60 Vbeta and 13 Jbeta primers. Assay used: immunoSEQ multiplex PCR; TCRdb lists only in-frame clones, some missing. The sample holds 150,000 to 200,000 clones, 84% seen once. Sequenced: PBMCs. The clonotype originates from a boy aged 5 to 17 in good health and CMV-seronegative.

The CDR3 nucleotides are TGTGCCAGCAGTGGCCCTAGGGGGTACGAGCAGTACTTC. Its protein product is CASSGPRGYEQYF. This chain uses TRBV28 with TRBJ2-7; a possible D gene is TRBD1 (6 bases). Germline V gene lookup returns CDR1 MDHEN and CDR2 SYDVKM. V lost 5 bases and J lost 4, with 12 bases in between. This CDR3 is built from 13 residues.